The rows below give T cell receptor beta chains drawn from one sample of a study of shared clonotypes between healthy human individuals. Assay used: immunoSEQ multiplex PCR; TCRdb lists only in-frame clones, some missing. The top ten hold approximately 0.35% of the sample, which has about 2.4 million clones, over 85% seen once. The material sequenced was naive CD4+ T cells from PBMCs. These TCRs come from a man younger than 30 in good health. Some clones in this sample may be carry-over from other donors' samples. Both conserved end residues are part of each CDR3. Fields, in order: J gene, D gene, V gene, CDR3 protein. A D gene is named only where the DNA matches it firmly.

j_call: TRBJ2-3; d_call: .; v_call: TRBV28; cdr3_aa: CASSTYGGAEYTQYF
j_call: TRBJ2-5; d_call: .; v_call: TRBV5-1; cdr3_aa: CASSLGQIQETQYF
j_call: TRBJ2-7; d_call: .; v_call: TRBV19; cdr3_aa: CASSIRRQDYEQYF
j_call: TRBJ2-3; d_call: .; v_call: TRBV7-2; cdr3_aa: CASSSGSITDTQYF
j_call: TRBJ2-3; d_call: TRBD2; v_call: TRBV4-3; cdr3_aa: CASSGRTSGGTDTQYF
j_call: TRBJ1-1; d_call: .; v_call: TRBV2; cdr3_aa: CASSDSGRGLEAFF
j_call: TRBJ2-2; d_call: TRBD1; v_call: TRBV7-7; cdr3_aa: CASSRDRAGELFF
j_call: TRBJ1-1; d_call: TRBD1; v_call: TRBV7-9; cdr3_aa: CASSFRDSEAFF
j_call: TRBJ2-7; d_call: TRBD2; v_call: TRBV28; cdr3_aa: CASSSIGLAEPYEQYF
j_call: TRBJ1-2; d_call: .; v_call: TRBV5-1; cdr3_aa: CASSPGGQADYTF
j_call: TRBJ1-2; d_call: .; v_call: TRBV28; cdr3_aa: CASSTQEFYGYTF
j_call: TRBJ2-7; d_call: TRBD2; v_call: TRBV6-5; cdr3_aa: CASSRVGLGVNEQYF
j_call: TRBJ2-3; d_call: .; v_call: TRBV2; cdr3_aa: CASKDRRGTDTQYF
j_call: TRBJ1-1; d_call: .; v_call: TRBV5-1; cdr3_aa: CASSPPGFPEAFF
j_call: TRBJ2-5; d_call: .; v_call: TRBV27; cdr3_aa: CASSGTGFEGETQYF
j_call: TRBJ2-7; d_call: .; v_call: TRBV2; cdr3_aa: CASSEAQRGRIEQYF
j_call: .; d_call: .; v_call: TRBV10-3; cdr3_aa: CASRGRYEQYF
j_call: TRBJ2-2; d_call: .; v_call: TRBV7-9; cdr3_aa: CASKVGGTHNTGELFF
j_call: TRBJ1-5; d_call: .; v_call: TRBV28; cdr3_aa: CASSWTNQPQHF
j_call: TRBJ1-5; d_call: .; v_call: TRBV30; cdr3_aa: CAWTRGDGSNQPQHF
j_call: TRBJ2-5; d_call: .; v_call: TRBV7-9; cdr3_aa: CASSLGAGGRGQETQYF
j_call: TRBJ2-4; d_call: .; v_call: TRBV19; cdr3_aa: CASSIVGRANIQYF
j_call: TRBJ2-7; d_call: TRBD1; v_call: TRBV6-1; cdr3_aa: CASSGRTGGRYEQYF
j_call: TRBJ1-1; d_call: .; v_call: TRBV5-4; cdr3_aa: CASSLEQGTEAFF
j_call: TRBJ1-5; d_call: .; v_call: TRBV5-1; cdr3_aa: CASSLEGFNQPQHF
j_call: TRBJ2-7; d_call: .; v_call: TRBV5-5; cdr3_aa: CASSLSSQIPYEQYF
j_call: TRBJ2-5; d_call: .; v_call: TRBV18; cdr3_aa: CASSPPSDETQYF
j_call: TRBJ2-1; d_call: TRBD2; v_call: TRBV6-4; cdr3_aa: CASSEHISGSKQFF